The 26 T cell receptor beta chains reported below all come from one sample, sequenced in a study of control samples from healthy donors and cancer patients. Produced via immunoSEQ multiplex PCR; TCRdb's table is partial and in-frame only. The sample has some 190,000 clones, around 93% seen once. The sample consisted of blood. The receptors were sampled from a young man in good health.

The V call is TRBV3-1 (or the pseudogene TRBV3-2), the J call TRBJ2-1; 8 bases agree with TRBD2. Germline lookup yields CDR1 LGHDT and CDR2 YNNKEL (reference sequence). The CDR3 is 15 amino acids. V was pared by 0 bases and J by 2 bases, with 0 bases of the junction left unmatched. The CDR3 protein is CASSQDGGAYNEQFF. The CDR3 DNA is TGTGCCAGCAGCCAAGACGGGGGGGCCTACAATGAGCAGTTCTTC.

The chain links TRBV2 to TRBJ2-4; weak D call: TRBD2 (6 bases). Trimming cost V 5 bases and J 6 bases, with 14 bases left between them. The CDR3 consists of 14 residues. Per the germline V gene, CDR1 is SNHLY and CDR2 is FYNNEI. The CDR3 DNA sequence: TGTGCCAGCAGTCCACCCCCGGAGGGAAACATTCAGTACTTC. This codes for CASSPPPEGNIQYF.

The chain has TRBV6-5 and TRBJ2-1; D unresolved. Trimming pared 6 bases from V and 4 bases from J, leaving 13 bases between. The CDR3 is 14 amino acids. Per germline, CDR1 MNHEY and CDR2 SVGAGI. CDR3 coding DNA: TGTGCCAGCAGAACTCGCAGGTTATACAATGAGCAGTTCTTC. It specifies CASRTRRLYNEQFF.

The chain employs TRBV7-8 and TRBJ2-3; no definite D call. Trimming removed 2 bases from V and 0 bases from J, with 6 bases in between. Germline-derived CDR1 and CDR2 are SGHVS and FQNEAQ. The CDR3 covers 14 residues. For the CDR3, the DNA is TGTGCCAGCAGCTTACGAAGGAGCACAGATACGCAGTATTTT. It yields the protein CASSLRRSTDTQYF.

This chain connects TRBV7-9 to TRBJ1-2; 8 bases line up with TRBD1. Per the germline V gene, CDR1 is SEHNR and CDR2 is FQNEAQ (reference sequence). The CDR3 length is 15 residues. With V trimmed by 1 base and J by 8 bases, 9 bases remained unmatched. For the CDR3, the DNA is TGTGCCAGCAGCTTAGTGCAGGGGGCGCAGGAGGGCTACACCTTC. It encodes CASSLVQGAQEGYTF.

CDR3 region: CASRNTDRGPEAFF. The CDR3 bases are TGTGCCAGCAGAAATACTGACAGGGGGCCTGAAGCTTTCTTT. This chain links TRBV7-9 with TRBJ1-1, with 10 bases identical to TRBD1. V gave up 6 bases and J gave up 6 bases; unmatched junction bases: 7. This CDR3 is 14 amino acids long. CDR1 and CDR2 (germline): SEHNR, FQNEAQ (reference sequence).

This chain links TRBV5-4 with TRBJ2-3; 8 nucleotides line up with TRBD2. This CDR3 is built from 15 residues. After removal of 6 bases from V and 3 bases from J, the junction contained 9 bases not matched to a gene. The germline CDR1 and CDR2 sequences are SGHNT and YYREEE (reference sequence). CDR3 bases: TGTGCCAGCACACCTACAGGGACTAGGACAGATACGCAGTATTTT. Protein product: CASTPTGTRTDTQYF.

In DNA, the CDR3 is TGTGCCAGCAGCCGGACTAGCACCTCCTACGAGCAGTACTTC. Translating gives CASSRTSTSYEQYF. The chain is built from TRBV5-6 and TRBJ2-7, with TRBD2 identical over 8 bases. Germline V gives CDR1 SGHDT, CDR2 YYEEEE. The CDR3 spans 14 residues. Trimming cost V 4 bases and J 0 bases; bases outside gene matches: 3.

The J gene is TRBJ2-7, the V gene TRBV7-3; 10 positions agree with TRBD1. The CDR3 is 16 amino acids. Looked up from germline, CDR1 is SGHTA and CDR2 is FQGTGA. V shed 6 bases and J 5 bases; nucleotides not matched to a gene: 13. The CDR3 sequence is CASRGIGRGQGNEQYF. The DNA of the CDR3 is TGTGCCAGCAGGGGAATCGGACGGGGACAGGGGAACGAGCAGTACTTC.

CDR3 bases: TGTGCCAGCAGCTTAGGAGGAGGACAGGATGGCACTGAAGCTTTCTTT. It translates to CASSLGGGQDGTEAFF. The genes are TRBV7-9 and TRBJ1-1, with 7 bases aligning to TRBD1. V was clipped by 1 base and J by 4 bases; unmatched bases: 9. Germline-derived CDR1 and CDR2 are SEHNR and FQNEAQ (reference sequence). CDR3 size: 16 residues.

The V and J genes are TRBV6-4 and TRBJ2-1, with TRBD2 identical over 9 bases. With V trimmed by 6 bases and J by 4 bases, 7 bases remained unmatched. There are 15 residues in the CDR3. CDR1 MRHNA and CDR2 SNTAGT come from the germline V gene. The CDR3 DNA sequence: TGTGCCAGCAGCTTCCTAGCGGGGTTTTACAATGAGCAGTTCTTC. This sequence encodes CASSFLAGFYNEQFF.

CDR3 bases: TGTGCCACCAGCAGAGATCTAAGCCGAGGGAGTGAAAAACTGTTTTTT. This codes for CATSRDLSRGSEKLFF. The J gene is TRBJ1-4, the V gene TRBV15; D unclear. This CDR3 contains 16 residues. Trimming took 0 bases from V and 7 from J, leaving 15 bases between them. CDR1 is LNHNV and CDR2 is YYDKDF in the germline V gene (reference sequence).

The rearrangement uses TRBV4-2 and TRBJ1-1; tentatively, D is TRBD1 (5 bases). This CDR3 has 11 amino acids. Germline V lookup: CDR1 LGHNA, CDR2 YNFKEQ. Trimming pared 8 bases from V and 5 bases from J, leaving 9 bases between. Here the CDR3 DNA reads TGTGCCAGCTCCAAGGGGACTGAAGCTTTCTTT. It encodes CASSKGTEAFF.

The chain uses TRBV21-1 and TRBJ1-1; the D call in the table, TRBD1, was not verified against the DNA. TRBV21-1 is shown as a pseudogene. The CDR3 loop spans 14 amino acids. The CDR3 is CASSRVRPSTEAFF. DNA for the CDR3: TGTGCCAGCAGCAGGGTCAGGCCGTCCACTGAAGCTTTCTTT.

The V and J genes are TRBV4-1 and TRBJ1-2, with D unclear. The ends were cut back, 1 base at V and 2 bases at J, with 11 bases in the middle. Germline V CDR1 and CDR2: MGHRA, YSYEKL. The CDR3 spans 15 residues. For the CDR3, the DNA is TGCGCCAGCAGCCAAGTAGGGAAGGGAAACTATGGCTACACCTTC. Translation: CASSQVGKGNYGYTF.

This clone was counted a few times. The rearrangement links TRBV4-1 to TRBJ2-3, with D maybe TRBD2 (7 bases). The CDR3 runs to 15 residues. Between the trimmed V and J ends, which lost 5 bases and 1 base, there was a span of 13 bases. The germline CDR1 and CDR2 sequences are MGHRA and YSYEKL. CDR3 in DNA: TGCGCCAGCAGCAGGGCGGGGGCAGGCACAGATACGCAGTATTTT. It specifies CASSRAGAGTDTQYF.

The CDR3 is CAWSVQAGELFF. The CDR3 region has the DNA TGTGCCTGGAGTGTACAGGCCGGGGAGCTGTTTTTT. The gene calls are TRBV30 and TRBJ2-2; TRBD1 is a possible D gene (5 bases). The V end lost 0 bases, the J end lost 6 bases, and 5 bases lay between the germline ends. The germline V gene encodes CDR1 GTSNPN and CDR2 SVGIG (reference sequence). This CDR3 is 12 amino acids long.

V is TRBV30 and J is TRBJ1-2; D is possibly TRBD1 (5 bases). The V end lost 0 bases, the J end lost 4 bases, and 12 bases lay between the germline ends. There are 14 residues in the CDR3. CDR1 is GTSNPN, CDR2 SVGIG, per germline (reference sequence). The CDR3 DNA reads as TGTGCCTGGAGTGTAAGAGGGACGCGCTATGGCTACACCTTC. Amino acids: CAWSVRGTRYGYTF. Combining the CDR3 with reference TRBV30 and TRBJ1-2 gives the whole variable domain SQTIHQWPATLVQPVGSPLSLECTVEGTSNPNLYWYRQAAGRGLQLLFYSVGIGQISSEVPQNLSASRPQDRQFILSSKKLLLSDSGFYLCAWSVRGTRYGYTFGSGTRLTVV.

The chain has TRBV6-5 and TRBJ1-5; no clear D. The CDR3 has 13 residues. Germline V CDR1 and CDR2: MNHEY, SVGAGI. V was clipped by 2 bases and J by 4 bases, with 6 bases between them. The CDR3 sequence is CASSYNENQPQHF. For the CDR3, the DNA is TGTGCCAGCAGTTACAATGAGAATCAGCCCCAGCATTTT.

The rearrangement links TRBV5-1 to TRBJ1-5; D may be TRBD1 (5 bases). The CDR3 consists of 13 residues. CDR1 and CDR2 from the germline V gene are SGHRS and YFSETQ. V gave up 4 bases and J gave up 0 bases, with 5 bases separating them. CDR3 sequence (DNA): TGCGCCAGCAGCGGGGGTAGCAATCAGCCCCAGCATTTT. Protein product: CASSGGSNQPQHF.

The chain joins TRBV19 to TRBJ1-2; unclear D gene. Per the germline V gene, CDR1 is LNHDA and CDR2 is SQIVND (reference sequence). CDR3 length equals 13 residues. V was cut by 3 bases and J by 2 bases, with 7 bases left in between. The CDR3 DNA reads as TGTGCCAGTAGTATGGCCGCAAACTATGGCTACACCTTC. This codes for CASSMAANYGYTF.

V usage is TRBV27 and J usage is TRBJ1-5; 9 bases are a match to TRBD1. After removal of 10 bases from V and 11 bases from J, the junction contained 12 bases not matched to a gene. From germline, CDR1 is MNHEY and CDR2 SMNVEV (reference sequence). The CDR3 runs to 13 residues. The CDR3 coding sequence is TGTGCCACCGGACAGGGGCCCTACGGGGCCCAGCATTTT. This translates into CATGQGPYGAQHF.

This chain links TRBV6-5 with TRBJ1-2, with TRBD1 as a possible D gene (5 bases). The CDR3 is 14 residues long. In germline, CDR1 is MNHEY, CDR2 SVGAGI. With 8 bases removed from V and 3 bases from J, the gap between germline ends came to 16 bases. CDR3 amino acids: CASSTGQRDYGYTF. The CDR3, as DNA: TGTGCCAGCTCGACCGGACAAAGGGACTATGGCTACACCTTC.

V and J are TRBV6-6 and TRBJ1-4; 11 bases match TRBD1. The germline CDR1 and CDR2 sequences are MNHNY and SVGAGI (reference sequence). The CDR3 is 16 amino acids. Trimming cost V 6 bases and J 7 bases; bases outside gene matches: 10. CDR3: CASSLGQGASREKLFF. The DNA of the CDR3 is TGTGCCAGCAGCCTCGGACAGGGGGCGAGTCGTGAAAAACTGTTTTTT.

CDR3 sequence (DNA): TGTGCCAGCAGCCAAGAGGACGAGCAGTACTTC. Encoded protein: CASSQEDEQYF. The chain is built from TRBV4-2 and TRBJ2-7; D gene ambiguous. This CDR3 is 11 amino acids long. V lost 0 bases to trimming and J lost 5 bases, with 2 bases between them. Germline V CDR1 and CDR2: LGHNA, YNFKEQ.

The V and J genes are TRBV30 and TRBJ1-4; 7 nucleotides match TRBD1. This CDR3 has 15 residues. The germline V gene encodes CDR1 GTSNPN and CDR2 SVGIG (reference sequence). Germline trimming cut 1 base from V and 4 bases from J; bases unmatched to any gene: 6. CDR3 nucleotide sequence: TGTGCCTGGAGTGCTGCCAGGGGGGTTAATGAAAAACTGTTTTTT. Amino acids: CAWSAARGVNEKLFF.